This T cell receptor beta chain was retrieved from a study of blood T cell repertoires in COVID-19. For the study at large: The United States, Italy and Spain supplied acute and convalescent COVID-19 samples. Sources were T cells, B-cell-depleted T cells, or PBMCs; the material itself was cDNA or gDNA.

Generated by immunoSEQ multiplex PCR, the TCRdb table keeps only in-frame clones and is missing some. Of more than 85,000 clones in the sample, approximately 83% were seen once. Deletions cut 7 bases from V and 3 bases from J, with 13 bases between. Germline V lookup: CDR1 MDHEN, CDR2 SYDVKM. CDR3 length: 13 amino acids. The source material was peripheral blood. The origin of this receptor is a man aged 50-59 years with acute or convalescent COVID-19. The genes are TRBV28 and TRBJ2-7; D remains ambiguous. CDR3 DNA sequence: TGTGCCAGCATCTCGTCGGGTGTCTACGAGCAGTACTTC. Its protein product is CASISSGVYEQYF.